This T cell receptor beta chain derives from a study of cytomegalovirus exposure and HLA in healthy donors. Per the germline V gene, CDR1 is ENHRY and CDR2 is SYGVKD. J was trimmed by 0 bases and V by 2 bases; bases with no gene match: 2. This CDR3 contains 17 residues. The study ran its PCR with 60 Vbeta and 13 Jbeta primers. Some clones are missing from TCRdb's copy, which holds only in-frame ones; the method was immunoSEQ multiplex PCR. This sample has about 180,000 clones, with just over 70% found just once. V and J are TRBV10-3 and TRBJ1-4; 11 bases map to TRBD1. Sequenced sample: PBMCs. The sequence was collected from a human donor in good health. The CDR3 here is CAISEGQGAATNEKLFF. The CDR3 region has the DNA TGTGCCATCAGTGAGGGACAGGGGGCTGCAACTAATGAAAAACTGTTTTTT.